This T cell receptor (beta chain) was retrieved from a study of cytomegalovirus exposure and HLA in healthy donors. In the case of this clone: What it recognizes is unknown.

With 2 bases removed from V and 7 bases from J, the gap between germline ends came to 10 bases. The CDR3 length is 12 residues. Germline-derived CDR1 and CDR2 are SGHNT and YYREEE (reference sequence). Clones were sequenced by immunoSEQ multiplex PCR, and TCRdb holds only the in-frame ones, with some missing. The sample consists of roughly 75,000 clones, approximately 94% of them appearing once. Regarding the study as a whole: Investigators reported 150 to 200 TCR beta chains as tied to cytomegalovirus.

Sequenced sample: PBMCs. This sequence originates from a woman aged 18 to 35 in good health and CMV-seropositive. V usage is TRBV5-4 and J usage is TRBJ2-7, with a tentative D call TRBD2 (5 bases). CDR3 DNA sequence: TGTGCCAGCAGCTTTATGGGCGGGGAGCAGTACTTC. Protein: CASSFMGGEQYF. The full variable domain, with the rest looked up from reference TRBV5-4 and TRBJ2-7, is ETGVTQSPTHLIKTRGQQVTLRCSSQSGHNTVSWYQQALGQGPQFIFQYYREEENGRGNFPPRFSGLQFPNYSSELNVNALELDDSALYLCASSFMGGEQYFGPGTRLTVT.